This is a list of T cell receptor beta chains from one sample in a study of blood T cell repertoires in COVID-19. Repertoires were generated with immunoSEQ multiplex PCR, while TCRdb's copy carries only in-frame clones and drops some. The sample holds about 120,000 clones, more than 80% seen once. Input material: peripheral blood. The receptors stem from a woman in her 50s with acute or convalescent COVID-19. The CDR3 runs from the conserved cysteine through the conserved F or W. The D gene is left open where the match is weak. Only part of the rows carry a size: once, few, many, or a class if the clone is expanded.

>.|.|TRBV11-2|TRBJ1-1
TGTGCCAGCAGCTTAGGGGAGGGTATGAACACTGAAGCTTTCTTT
CASSLGEGMNTEAFF
>.|TRBD1|TRBV5-1|TRBJ1-2
TGCGCCAGCAGCTTGCGACAGGGCTATGGCTACACCTTC
CASSLRQGYGYTF
>.|.|TRBV3-1/TRBV3-2|TRBJ1-3
TGTGCCAGCAGCTATAGGGGTTTGCAAGGAAACACCATATATTTT
CASSYRGLQGNTIYF
>.|TRBD2|TRBV3-1/TRBV3-2|TRBJ2-3
TGTGCCAGCAGTCAAGGGGATAGCGGGAGAGGGTCAGATACGCAGTATTTT
CASSQGDSGRGSDTQYF
>.|.|TRBV30|TRBJ1-2
TGTGCCTGGAGCTATCAGGGAGGTGGCTACACCTTC
CAWSYQGGGYTF
>.|.|TRBV4-3|TRBJ2-1
TGCGCCAGCAGCCAAAACCTAAGAGCGGATTACAATGAGCAGTTCTTC
CASSQNLRADYNEQFF
>once|.|TRBV27|TRBJ1-5
TGTGCCAGCAGCTGGCAGGGTCCGAATCAGCCCCAGCATTTT
CASSWQGPNQPQHF
>.|TRBD1|TRBV15|TRBJ2-7
TGTGCCACCAGCAGAGAGAGACAGGGTCGACCCGAGCAGTACTTC
CATSRERQGRPEQYF
>.|.|TRBV13|TRBJ1-5
TGTGCCAGCAGCTTCGGTTCAGGGCAACAGCCCCAGCATTTT
CASSFGSGQQPQHF
>.|TRBD1|TRBV7-2|TRBJ1-5
TGTGCCAGCAGCTGGGACAGGGCAAATCAGCCCCAGCATTTT
CASSWDRANQPQHF
>.|TRBD1|TRBV30|TRBJ1-4
TGTGCCTGGAGCGGGACAGGGCAAAAACTGTTTTTT
CAWSGTGQKLFF
>.|TRBD1|TRBV18|TRBJ1-1
TGTGCCAGCTCACCTACAGGGGGGGTATTTACTGAAGCTTTCTTT
CASSPTGGVFTEAFF
>.|TRBD1|TRBV19|TRBJ1-5
TGTGCCAGTAGTATGCGGGACAGGGGAGTCGGTCAGCCCCAGCATTTT
CASSMRDRGVGQPQHF
>.|.|TRBV18|TRBJ1-5
TGTGCCAGCTCACCGGGGCTAGGGGTCAATCAGCCCCAGCATTTT
CASSPGLGVNQPQHF
>.|.|TRBV11-3|TRBJ1-5
TGTGCCAGCAGCTTAGGGGCCCTTAGCAATCAGCCCCAGCATTTT
CASSLGALSNQPQHF
>.|TRBD1|TRBV29-1|TRBJ1-1
TGCAGCGTTGCTTGGACAGGGACGAATTCTGAAGCTTTCTTT
CSVAWTGTNSEAFF
>.|TRBD2|TRBV25-1|TRBJ2-1
TGTGCCAGCAGCAAGGGACTAGCGGGAGACACTGACAATGAGCAGTTCTTC
CASSKGLAGDTDNEQFF
>.|TRBD1|TRBV4-1|TRBJ2-7
TGCGCCAGCAGCCTAGGACAGGGGACCTACGAGCAGTACTTC
CASSLGQGTYEQYF
>once|.|TRBV7-9|TRBJ1-1
TGTGCCAGCAGCTCAAGGGGTGAAGCTTTCTTT
CASSSRGEAFF
>.|.|TRBV5-6|TRBJ2-3
TGTGCCAGCAGCTTGACTAGTGGGGCAGATACGCAGTATTTT
CASSLTSGADTQYF
>.|.|TRBV24-1|TRBJ1-2
TGTGCCACCAGTGATGACAGTGGTGGCTACACCTTC
CATSDDSGGYTF
>.|TRBD2|TRBV6-5|TRBJ2-1
TGTGCCAGCAGTAGCGGGAGTGACTACAATGAGCAGTTCTTC
CASSSGSDYNEQFF
>once|.|TRBV7-2|TRBJ1-1
TGTGCCAGCAGCCGCGGACAGAACACTGAAGCTTTCTTT
CASSRGQNTEAFF
>.|TRBD1|TRBV10-3|TRBJ2-3
TGTGCCATCAGTGGTCCGGGACAGGGTAATCTAGATACGCAGTATTTT
CAISGPGQGNLDTQYF
>.|.|TRBV7-8|TRBJ1-4
TGTGCCAGCAGCTTAGTTTGGAGACAGAGAGCTACTAATGAAAAACTGTTTTTT
CASSLVWRQRATNEKLFF
>.|.|TRBV11-1|TRBJ1-1
TGTGCCAGCACCCCTACAGGGAACACTGAAGCTTTCTTT
CASTPTGNTEAFF
>.|.|TRBV21-1|TRBJ2-7
TGTGCCAGCAGCAAAGAGGAAGAGAGAGGGGGCTTATACGAGCAGTACTTC
CASSKEEERGGLYEQYF
>.|.|TRBV19|TRBJ1-1
TGTGCCAGTATTGAGGGAGGGACTGAAGCTTTCTTT
CASIEGGTEAFF
>.|.|TRBV7-9|TRBJ2-3
TGTGCCAGCAGCCCACTTGCCCGCGATACGCAGTATTTT
CASSPLARDTQYF
>.|.|TRBV4-3|TRBJ2-2
TGCGCCAGCAGCCAAGAAGGGGGATCGGCCGGGGAGCTGTTTTTT
CASSQEGGSAGELFF